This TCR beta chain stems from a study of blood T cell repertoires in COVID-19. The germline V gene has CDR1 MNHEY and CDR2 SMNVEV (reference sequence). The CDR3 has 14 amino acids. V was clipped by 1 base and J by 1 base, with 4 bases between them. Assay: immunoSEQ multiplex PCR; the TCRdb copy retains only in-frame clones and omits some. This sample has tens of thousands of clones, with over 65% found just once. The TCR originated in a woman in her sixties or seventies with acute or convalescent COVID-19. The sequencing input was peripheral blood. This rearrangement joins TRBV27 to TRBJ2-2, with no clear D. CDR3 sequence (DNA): TGTGCCAGCAGTTTATTAATGAACACCGGGGAGCTGTTTTTT. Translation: CASSLLMNTGELFF.